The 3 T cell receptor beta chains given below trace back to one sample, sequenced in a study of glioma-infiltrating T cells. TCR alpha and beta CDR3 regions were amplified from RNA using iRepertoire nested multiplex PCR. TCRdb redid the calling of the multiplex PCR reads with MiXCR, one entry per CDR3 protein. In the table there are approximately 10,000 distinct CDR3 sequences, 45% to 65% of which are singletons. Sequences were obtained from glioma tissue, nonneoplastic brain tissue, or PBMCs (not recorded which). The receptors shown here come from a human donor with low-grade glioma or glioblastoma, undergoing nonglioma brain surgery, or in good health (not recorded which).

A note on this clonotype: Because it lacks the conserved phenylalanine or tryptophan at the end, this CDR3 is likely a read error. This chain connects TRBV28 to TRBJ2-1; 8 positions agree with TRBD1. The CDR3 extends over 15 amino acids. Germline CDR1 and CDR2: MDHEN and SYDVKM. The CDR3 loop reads CARSLQGDSYNEQFL. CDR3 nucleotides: TGTGCCAGGAGTTTACAGGGGGACTCCTACAATGAGCAGTTCTTG.

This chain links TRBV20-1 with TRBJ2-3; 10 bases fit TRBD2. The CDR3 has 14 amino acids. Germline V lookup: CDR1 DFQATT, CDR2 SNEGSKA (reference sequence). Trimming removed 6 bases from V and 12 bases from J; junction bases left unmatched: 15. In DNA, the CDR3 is TGCAGTGCCGACGCTAGCGGGAGAACAGATGCACAGTATTTT. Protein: CSADASGRTDAQYF.

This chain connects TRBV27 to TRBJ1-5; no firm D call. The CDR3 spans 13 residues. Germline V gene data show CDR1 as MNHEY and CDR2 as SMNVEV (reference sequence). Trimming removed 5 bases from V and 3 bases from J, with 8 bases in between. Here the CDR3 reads CASSLGNNQPQHF. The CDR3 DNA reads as TGTGCCAGCAGTCTCGGGAACAATCAGCCCCAGCATTTT.